A selection of T cell receptor beta chains follows, all from one sample in a study of T cell responses to AZD1222 COVID-19 vaccine. TCRdb keeps only in-frame clones here, not all; method: immunoSEQ multiplex PCR. The profile covers some 180,000 clones, with approximately 90% appearing a single time and 1.5% to 2% taken by the ten largest. Source: peripheral blood, taken 28 days after the second AZD1222 dose. Every receptor here comes from an adult who received the AZD1222 COVID-19 vaccine. Each CDR3 is given with its conserved first and last residue. D genes are given only for firm matches. Size is stated for part of the rows, as once, few or many counts, or as a class when the clone is expanded.

len | j_gene | v_gene | abundance | d_gene | CDR3nt | CDR3aa
14 | TRBJ2-3 | TRBV20-1 | . | TRBD1 | TGCAGTGCTAGTTCCGGACAGGCAGAAGATACGCAGTATTTT | CSASSGQAEDTQYF
16 | TRBJ2-3 | TRBV7-9 | once | TRBD2 | TGTGCCAGCAGCTCGCTAGCGGGGGGCCTCACAGATACGCAGTATTTT | CASSSLAGGLTDTQYF
14 | TRBJ1-1 | TRBV9 | . | . | TGTGCCAGCAGCGTACGGGGGTCGAACACTGAAGCTTTCTTT | CASSVRGSNTEAFF
16 | TRBJ2-7 | TRBV7-2 | once | TRBD2 | TGTGCCAGCAGCCCTCAAAGCGGGGGTCCCGGGGGCGAGCAGTACTTC | CASSPQSGGPGGEQYF
12 | TRBJ2-5 | TRBV5-1 | . | . | TGCGCCAGCAGCCTCTATCAAGAGACCCAGTACTTC | CASSLYQETQYF
15 | TRBJ1-5 | TRBV6-5 | once | . | TGTGCCAGCAGTCCGAAACAGGGTGCCGCTCGGCCCCAGCATTTT | CASSPKQGAARPQHF
15 | TRBJ2-5 | TRBV5-1 | . | TRBD1 | TGCGCCAGCAGCCCCGGGACAGGGCCCCAAGAGACCCAGTACTTC | CASSPGTGPQETQYF
16 | TRBJ2-4 | TRBV6-2/TRBV6-3 | . | TRBD2 | TGTGCCAGCAGTTCCGGCCTAGCGGGAGGTTCGGACATTCAGTACTTC | CASSSGLAGGSDIQYF
16 | TRBJ2-5 | TRBV19 | . | TRBD1 | TGTGCCAGTAGTAAACAGGGGCCTAGGTACCAAGAGACCCAGTACTTC | CASSKQGPRYQETQYF
16 | TRBJ2-3 | TRBV7-2 | . | . | TGTGCCAGCAGCTTATATCGGGGCACTCGCACAGATACGCAGTATTTT | CASSLYRGTRTDTQYF
16 | TRBJ1-1 | TRBV9 | . | . | TGTGCCAGCAGCCCTCAGGTCAGACTTATGAACACTGAAGCTTTCTTT | CASSPQVRLMNTEAFF
17 | TRBJ2-3 | TRBV14 | . | TRBD1 | TGTGCCAGCAGCCAAGATCGGGACAGAGGGCGCACAGATACGCAGTATTTT | CASSQDRDRGRTDTQYF
13 | TRBJ2-7 | TRBV7-2 | . | . | TGTGCCAGCAGCTTCCACACCTCCTACGAGCAGTACTTC | CASSFHTSYEQYF
17 | TRBJ1-5 | TRBV27 | once | . | TGTGCCAGCAGTTTATTCGCAGGGAACGATGGCAATCAGCCCCAGCATTTT | CASSLFAGNDGNQPQHF
11 | TRBJ2-1 | TRBV2 | . | . | TGTGCCAGCAGTGTGACTCGGATACAGTTCTTC | CASSVTRIQFF
15 | TRBJ1-4 | TRBV7-2 | . | . | TGTGCCAGCAGCTTAGTACGGGGGGGTAATGAAAAACTGTTTTTT | CASSLVRGGNEKLFF
14 | TRBJ2-5 | TRBV28 | . | . | TGTGCCAGCAGCAGCATTGGAGGGGTAAAGACCCAGTACTTC | CASSSIGGVKTQYF
15 | TRBJ1-5 | TRBV27 | . | . | TGTGCCAGCAGTCCATACAGGGTGGGCAATCAGCCCCAGCATTTT | CASSPYRVGNQPQHF
13 | TRBJ2-5 | TRBV6-5 | . | . | TGTGCCAGCAGTTACTCGAGTAGGGAGACCCAGTACTTC | CASSYSSRETQYF
13 | TRBJ1-5 | TRBV5-5 | . | . | TGTGCCAGCAGCTGGGGTGGGGTTCAGCCCCAGCATTTT | CASSWGGVQPQHF
14 | TRBJ2-7 | TRBV27 | . | TRBD1 | TGTGCCAGCAGTTTTCGACAGGGATCCCGCGAGCAGTACTTC | CASSFRQGSREQYF
13 | TRBJ2-3 | TRBV7-2 | . | . | TGTGCCAGCAGCGGGGGAGGCACAGATACGCAGTATTTT | CASSGGGTDTQYF
14 | TRBJ1-2 | TRBV9 | . | TRBD1 | TGTGCCAGCAGCGTAGAAATGGTCGGGACAGGGTACACCTTC | CASSVEMVGTGYTF
15 | TRBJ1-2 | TRBV30 | few | . | TGTGCCTGGAGTGTCGGGAACCCAGGGGTAGGTGGCTACACCTTC | CAWSVGNPGVGGYTF
13 | TRBJ1-4 | TRBV19 | . | . | TGTGCCAGTAACATAAGGGGTAATGAAAAACTGTTTTTT | CASNIRGNEKLFF
12 | TRBJ2-1 | TRBV7-3 | . | . | TGTGCCAGCAGTACGTTGGGGGTTGAGCAGTTCTTC | CASSTLGVEQFF
12 | TRBJ1-2 | TRBV29-1 | . | . | TGCAGCGTTGCAGTGACAGGAGTTCGATACACCTTC | CSVAVTGVRYTF
12 | TRBJ1-2 | TRBV6-5 | . | . | TGTGCCAGCCGACAGGCCTACTATGGCTACACCTTC | CASRQAYYGYTF
11 | TRBJ2-1 | TRBV6-4 | . | . | TGTGCCAGCAGTGACGGGGGTGAGCAGTTCTTC | CASSDGGEQFF
15 | TRBJ2-5 | TRBV6-1 | . | . | TGTGCCAGCAGTGAAGGGTACTTAGCGGCGGAGACCCAGTACTTC | CASSEGYLAAETQYF
15 | TRBJ1-1 | TRBV4-1 | . | TRBD1 | TGCGCCAGCAGCCAAGACCTGACAGGGTTCACTGAAGCTTTCTTT | CASSQDLTGFTEAFF
12 | TRBJ2-4 | TRBV7-9 | . | . | TGTGCCAGCAGCTTAATCCGAAACATTCAGTACTTC | CASSLIRNIQYF
15 | TRBJ2-6 | TRBV5-3 | . | . | TGTGCCAGAAGCTTAGGGGAAGGGGAGATCAACGTCCTGACTTTC | CARSLGEGEINVLTF
13 | TRBJ1-6 | TRBV30 | . | . | TGTGCCTGGACCCAGGGCGGGTACTCACCCCTCCACTTT | CAWTQGGYSPLHF
14 | TRBJ2-7 | TRBV18 | . | . | TGTGCCAGCTCACCAATACGGGACCACTACGAGCAGTACTTC | CASSPIRDHYEQYF
15 | TRBJ1-6 | TRBV9 | . | . | TGTGCCAGCAGCGTAGACGGGCAGGTAGATTCACCCCTCCACTTT | CASSVDGQVDSPLHF
16 | TRBJ2-1 | TRBV11-1 | . | . | TGTGCCAGCAGCTTCGGAGAGACTAGAGTCCACAATGAGCAGTTCTTC | CASSFGETRVHNEQFF
15 | TRBJ1-5 | TRBV10-3 | . | . | TGTGCCATCAGTGGTGGGGGCGATAGCAATCAGCCCCAGCATTTT | CAISGGGDSNQPQHF
13 | TRBJ2-7 | TRBV10-3 | . | . | TGTGCCATCAGTGAGTCGAACTTATACGAGCAGTACTTC | CAISESNLYEQYF
16 | TRBJ2-1 | TRBV5-1 | . | TRBD2 | TGCGCCAGCAGCGATCTAGCGGGAGGGCCAAATGGTGAGCAGTTCTTC | CASSDLAGGPNGEQFF
17 | TRBJ2-1 | TRBV18 | . | . | TGTGCCAGCTCACCACCCCTTTCGGGCAGAGAGTACAATGAGCAGTTCTTC | CASSPPLSGREYNEQFF
18 | TRBJ2-7 | TRBV25-1 | . | TRBD1 | TGTGCCAGCAGTGAATCGACAGGGGGCGAGGTCATCGGGCGCGAGCAGTACTTC | CASSESTGGEVIGREQYF